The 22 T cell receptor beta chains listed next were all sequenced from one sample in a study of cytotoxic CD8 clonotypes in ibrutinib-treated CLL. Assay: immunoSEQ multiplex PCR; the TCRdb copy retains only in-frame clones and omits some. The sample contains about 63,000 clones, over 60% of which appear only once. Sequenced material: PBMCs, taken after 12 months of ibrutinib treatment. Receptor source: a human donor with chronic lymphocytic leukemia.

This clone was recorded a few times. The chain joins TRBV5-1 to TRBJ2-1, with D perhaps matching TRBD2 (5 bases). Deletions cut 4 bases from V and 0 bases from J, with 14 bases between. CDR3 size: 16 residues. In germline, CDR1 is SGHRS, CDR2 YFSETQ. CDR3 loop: CASSRAQRSSYNEQFF. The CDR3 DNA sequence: TGCGCCAGCAGCCGGGCCCAGCGGAGCTCCTACAATGAGCAGTTCTTC.

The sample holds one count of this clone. The CDR3 DNA follows: TGCGCCAGCAGCTTGGGGGCTAGCGGGCCATTCTACGAGCAGTACTTC. Translation: CASSLGASGPFYEQYF. The chain employs TRBV5-1 and TRBJ2-7; 8 nucleotides line up with TRBD2. CDR1 is SGHRS, CDR2 YFSETQ, per germline. Trimming removed 0 bases from V and 3 bases from J; junction bases left unmatched: 8. The CDR3 runs 16 residues.

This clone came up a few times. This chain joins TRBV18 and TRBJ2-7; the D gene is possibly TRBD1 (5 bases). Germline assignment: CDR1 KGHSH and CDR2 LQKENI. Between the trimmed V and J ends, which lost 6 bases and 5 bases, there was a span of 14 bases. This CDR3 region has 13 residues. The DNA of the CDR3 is TGTGCCAGCTCCGGACAAAGGGATAACGAGCAGTACTTC. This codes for CASSGQRDNEQYF.

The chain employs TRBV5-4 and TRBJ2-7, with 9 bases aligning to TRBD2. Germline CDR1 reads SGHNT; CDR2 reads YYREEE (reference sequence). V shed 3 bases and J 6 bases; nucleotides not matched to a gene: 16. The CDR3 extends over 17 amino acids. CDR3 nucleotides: TGTGCCAGCAGCTCCCAAGCTCTAGCGGGACTGTTCTCCGAGCAGTACTTC. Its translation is CASSSQALAGLFSEQYF.

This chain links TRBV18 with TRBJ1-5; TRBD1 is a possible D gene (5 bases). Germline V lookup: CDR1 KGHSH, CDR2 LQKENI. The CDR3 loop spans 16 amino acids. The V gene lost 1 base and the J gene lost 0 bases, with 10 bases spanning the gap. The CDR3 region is CASSPRGVDSNQPQHF. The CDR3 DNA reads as TGTGCCAGCTCACCACGGGGGGTGGATAGCAATCAGCCCCAGCATTTT. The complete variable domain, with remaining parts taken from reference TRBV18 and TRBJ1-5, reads NAGVMQNPRHLVRRRGQEARLRCSPMKGHSHVYWYRQLPEEGLKFMVYLQKENIIDESGMPKERFSAEFPKEGPSILRIQQVVRGDSAAYFCASSPRGVDSNQPQHFGDGTRLSIL.

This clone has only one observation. CDR3 loop: CASSYTSGSYNEQFF. CDR3 sequence (DNA): TGTGCCAGCAGTTATACTAGCGGGAGCTACAATGAGCAGTTCTTC. The V call is TRBV6-5, the J call TRBJ2-1; the match to TRBD2 covers 11 bases. Trimming cost V 3 bases and J 3 bases; bases outside gene matches: 1. CDR1 is MNHEY and CDR2 is SVGAGI in the germline V gene. CDR3 length equals 15 residues.

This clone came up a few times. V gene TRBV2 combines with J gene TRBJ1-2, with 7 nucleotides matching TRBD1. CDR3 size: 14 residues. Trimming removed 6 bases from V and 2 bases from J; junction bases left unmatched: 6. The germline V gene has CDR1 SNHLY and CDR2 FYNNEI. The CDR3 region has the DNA TGTGCCAGCAGCGCACAGGGGTCGAACTATGGCTACACCTTC. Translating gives CASSAQGSNYGYTF.

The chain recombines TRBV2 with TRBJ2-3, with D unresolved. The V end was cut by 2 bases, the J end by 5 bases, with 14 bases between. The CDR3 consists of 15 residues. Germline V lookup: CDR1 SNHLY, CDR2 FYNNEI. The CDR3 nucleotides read TGTGCCAGCAGTGAATCGTGGCAGGCAATAGATACGCAGTATTTT. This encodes CASSESWQAIDTQYF.

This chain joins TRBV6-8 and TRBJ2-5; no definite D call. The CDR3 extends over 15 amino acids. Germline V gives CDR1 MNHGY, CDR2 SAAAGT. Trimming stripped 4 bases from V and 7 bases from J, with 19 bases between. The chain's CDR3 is CASSFSPYLPPTQYF. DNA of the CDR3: TGTGCCAGCAGTTTCAGCCCCTACCTCCCCCCGACCCAGTACTTC.

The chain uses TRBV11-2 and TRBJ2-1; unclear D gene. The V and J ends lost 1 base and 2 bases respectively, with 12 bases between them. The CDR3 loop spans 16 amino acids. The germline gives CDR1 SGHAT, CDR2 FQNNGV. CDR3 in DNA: TGTGCCAGCAGCTTAGGTGTCAGGCCAACCTACAATGAGCAGTTCTTC. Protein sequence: CASSLGVRPTYNEQFF.

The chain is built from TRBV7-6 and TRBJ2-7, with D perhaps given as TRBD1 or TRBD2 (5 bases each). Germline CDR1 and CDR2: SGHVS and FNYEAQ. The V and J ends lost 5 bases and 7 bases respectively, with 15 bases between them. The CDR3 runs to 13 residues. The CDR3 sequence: CASSPWGFWEQYF. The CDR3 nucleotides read TGTGCCAGCAGCCCGTGGGGGTTTTGGGAGCAGTACTTC.

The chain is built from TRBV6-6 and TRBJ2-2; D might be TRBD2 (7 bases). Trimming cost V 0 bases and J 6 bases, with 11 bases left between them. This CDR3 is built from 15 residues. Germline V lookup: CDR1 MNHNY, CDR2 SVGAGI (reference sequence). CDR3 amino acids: CASSYSGGLAGELFF. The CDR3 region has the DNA TGTGCCAGCAGTTACTCGGGGGGGCTAGCCGGGGAGCTGTTTTTT.

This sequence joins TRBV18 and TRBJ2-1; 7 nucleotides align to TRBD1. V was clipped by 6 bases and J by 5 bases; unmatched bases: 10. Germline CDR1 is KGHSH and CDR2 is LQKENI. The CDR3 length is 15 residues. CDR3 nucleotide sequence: TGTGCCAGCTCGTCGACAGGGCTCTCGGACAATGAGCAGTTCTTC. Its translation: CASSSTGLSDNEQFF.

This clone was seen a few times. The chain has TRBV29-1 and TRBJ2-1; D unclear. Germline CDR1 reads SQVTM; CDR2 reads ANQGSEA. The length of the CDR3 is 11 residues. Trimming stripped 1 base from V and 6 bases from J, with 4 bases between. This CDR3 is CSVEGANEQFF. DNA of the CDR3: TGCAGCGTTGAAGGAGCCAATGAGCAGTTCTTC.

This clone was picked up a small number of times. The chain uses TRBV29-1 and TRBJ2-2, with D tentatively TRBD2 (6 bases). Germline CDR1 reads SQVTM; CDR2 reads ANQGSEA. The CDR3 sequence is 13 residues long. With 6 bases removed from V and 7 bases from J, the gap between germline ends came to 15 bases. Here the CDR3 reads CSVGTPVVGELFF. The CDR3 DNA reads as TGCAGCGTAGGGACTCCGGTCGTCGGGGAGCTGTTTTTT.

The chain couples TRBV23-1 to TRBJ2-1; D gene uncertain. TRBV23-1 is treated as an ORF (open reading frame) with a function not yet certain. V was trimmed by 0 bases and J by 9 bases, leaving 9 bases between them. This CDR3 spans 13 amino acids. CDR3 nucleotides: TGCGCCAGCAGTCAATCTTGTGGTAGTGAGCAGTTCTTC. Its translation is CASSQSCGSEQFF.

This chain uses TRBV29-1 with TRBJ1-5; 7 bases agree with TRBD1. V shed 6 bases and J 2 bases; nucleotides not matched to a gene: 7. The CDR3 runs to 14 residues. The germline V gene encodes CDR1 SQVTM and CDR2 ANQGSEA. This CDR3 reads CSVGGTDRNQPQHF. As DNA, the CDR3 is TGCAGCGTAGGGGGGACAGATCGCAATCAGCCCCAGCATTTT.

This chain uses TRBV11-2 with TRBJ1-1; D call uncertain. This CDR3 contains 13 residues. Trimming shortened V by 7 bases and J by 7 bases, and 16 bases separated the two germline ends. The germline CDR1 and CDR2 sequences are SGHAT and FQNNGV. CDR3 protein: CASIQLGPGEAFF. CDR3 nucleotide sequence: TGTGCCAGCATCCAGCTTGGGCCAGGTGAAGCTTTCTTT.

This chain's CDR3 is CASSLGFGKNQPQHF. CDR3 nucleotide sequence: TGTGCCAGCAGCTTAGGGTTCGGAAAGAATCAGCCCCAGCATTTT. V gene TRBV11-2 combines with J gene TRBJ1-5, with unresolved D. This CDR3 is 15 amino acids long. Germline lookup yields CDR1 SGHAT and CDR2 FQNNGV. V was clipped by 1 base and J by 4 bases, with 11 bases between them. The whole variable domain, remainder taken from reference TRBV11-2 and TRBJ1-5, is EAGVAQSPRYKIIEKRQSVAFWCNPISGHATLYWYQQILGQGPKLLIQFQNNGVVDDSQLPKDRFSAERLKGVDSTLKIQPAKLEDSAVYLCASSLGFGKNQPQHFGDGTRLSIL.

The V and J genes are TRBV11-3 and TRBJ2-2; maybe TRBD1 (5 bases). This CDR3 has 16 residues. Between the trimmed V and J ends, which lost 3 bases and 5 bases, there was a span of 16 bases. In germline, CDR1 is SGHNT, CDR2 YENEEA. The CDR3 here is CASSFSSSGITGELFF. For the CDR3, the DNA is TGTGCCAGCAGCTTCTCATCATCAGGGATTACCGGGGAGCTGTTTTTT. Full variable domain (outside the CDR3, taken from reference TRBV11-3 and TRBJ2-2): EAGVVQSPRYKIIEKKQPVAFWCNPISGHNTLYWYLQNLGQGPELLIRYENEEAVDDSQLPKDRFSAERLKGVDSTLKIQPAELGDSAVYLCASSFSSSGITGELFFGEGSRLTVL.

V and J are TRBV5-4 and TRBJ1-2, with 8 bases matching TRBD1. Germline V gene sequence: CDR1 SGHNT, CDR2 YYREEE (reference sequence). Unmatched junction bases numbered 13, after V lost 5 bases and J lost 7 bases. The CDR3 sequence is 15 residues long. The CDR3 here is CASRSSGGSSGGYTF. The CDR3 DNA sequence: TGTGCCAGCAGATCCTCAGGGGGCTCATCTGGTGGCTACACCTTC.

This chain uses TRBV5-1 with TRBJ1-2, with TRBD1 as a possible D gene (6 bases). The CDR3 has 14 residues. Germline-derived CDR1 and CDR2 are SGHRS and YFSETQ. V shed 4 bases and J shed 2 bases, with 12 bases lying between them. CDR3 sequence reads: CASSRGQLNYGYTF. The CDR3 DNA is TGCGCCAGCAGCCGCGGACAGTTAAACTATGGCTACACCTTC.